This T cell receptor beta chain stems from a study of blood T cells in healthy people across ages. The length of the CDR3 is 14 residues. Germline values: CDR1 SGHNT, CDR2 YENEEA. Trimming took off 5 bases at V and 10 bases at J, with 17 bases between the two ends. The authors ran a second PCR of roughly 7 to 11 cycles using a sample-barcoded 5' primer and a J-beta primer mix. MiXCR, applied by TCRdb to the 5' RACE reads, yields one record per CDR3 protein. The sample yields about 570,000 distinct CDR3 sequences, about 28% seen once. RNA extraction gave at least 6 micrograms of total RNA per sample. These same records also appear under a second study, on T cells of mothers and their children. That publication notes: Every microgram of extracted RNA entered cDNA synthesis, around 1.6 ug per 15 ul.

What was sequenced was blood. This sequence was found in a boy under 10 years old in good health. The rearrangement uses TRBV11-3 and TRBJ2-2, with D perhaps TRBD1 or TRBD2 (6 bases each). The chain's CDR3 is CASSPGGLPQELFF. For the CDR3, the DNA is TGTGCCAGCAGCCCTGGGGGGCTTCCTCAGGAGCTGTTTTTT.